The T cell receptor beta chain under discussion was sequenced for a study of human thymus T cells. The study, taken as a whole, reports: Use of V and J genes seemed skewed within the thymic and blood repertoires.

A note on this clone: The antigen is not known.

Sequencing was performed with immunoSEQ multiplex PCR; in TCRdb, only in-frame clones are kept and a portion is missing. The table lists some 80,000 clones, about 96% of them singletons. During corrective heart surgery, resections were taken, and the thymus tissue came from them. Infants, healthy and Finnish, who were having corrective surgery for congenital heart defects served as donors. J gave up 8 bases and V 3 bases, and 10 bases lay outside the gene matches. This CDR3 has 15 residues. Germline CDR1 MNHEY, CDR2 SMNVEV (reference sequence). V gene TRBV27 combines with J gene TRBJ2-4, with 7 bases aligning to TRBD2. The TCR was taken from a boy under three years old with a congenital heart defect but otherwise immunologically healthy. The sequencing input was thymus tissue. The CDR3 sequence is CASSLGSKRGDIQYF. CDR3 sequence (DNA): TGTGCCAGCAGTTTGGGGTCCAAACGGGGGGACATTCAGTACTTC.